This T cell receptor beta chain comes out of a study of spatial heterogeneity in lung cancer. Background on the study: TCR and UMI combinations that were unique each appeared, on average, more than ten times in raw reads.

Specified time point: sample taken at primary tumor resection. This clonotype was seen a few times. The CDR3 spans 14 residues. Germline V gives CDR1 SGHNT, CDR2 YYREEE (reference sequence). J gave up 6 bases and V 4 bases, and 5 bases lay outside the gene matches. A single record per CDR3 protein comes from TCRdb applying MiXCR to the 5' RACE reads. The sample has 40,000 to 45,000 distinct CDR3 sequences; around 6.8% are singletons. The genes are TRBV5-4 and TRBJ2-1; TRBD2 aligns across 9 bases. This receptor was obtained from a female donor with early-stage non-small cell lung cancer. The sample was PBMCs, taken at surgery. The CDR3 sequence is CASSETSGSNEQFF. In DNA form, the CDR3 reads TGTGCCAGCAGCGAGACTAGCGGCTCCAATGAGCAGTTCTTC.